One sample yielded the 18 T cell receptor beta chains listed below, sequenced in a study of metastatic and nonmetastatic thyroid tumors. Via MiXCR, TCRdb re-called the PCR reads. The sample includes some 69,000 clones, approximately 15% of them seen just once. Not a single patient had been given any form of treatment at any point before undergoing thyroid surgery. Sequencing was carried out using blood. Receptor source: a male donor with papillary thyroid cancer or a benign thyroid nodule (not recorded which). Some clones in this sample may be carry-over from other donors' samples.

Notes on this clone: This may be a read error: a much more frequent sequence differs by one nucleotide. This sample also contains other DNA sequences that code for the same CDR3. The chain employs TRBV19 and TRBJ2-3; tentatively, D is TRBD2 (7 bases). The CDR3 has 15 residues. V was trimmed by 7 bases and J by 4 bases, leaving 18 bases between them. Per the germline V gene, CDR1 is LNHDA and CDR2 is SQIVND (reference sequence). CDR3 in amino acids: CASTLRGGRSDTQYF. For the CDR3, the DNA is TGTGCCAGTACACTAAGGGGGGGGAGGTCAGATACGCAGTATTTT.

This clone was recorded many times. The chain employs TRBV19 and TRBJ2-7; D may be TRBD1 (6 bases). V shed 3 bases and J shed 7 bases, with 19 bases lying between them. This CDR3 contains 15 residues. CDR1 and CDR2 from the germline V gene are LNHDA and SQIVND (reference sequence). CDR3 DNA sequence: TGTGCCAGTAGTATCTCGGTGGGGGCCGCTCCAGAGCAGTACTTC. Translating it yields CASSISVGAAPEQYF.

This clone was detected many times. This chain links TRBV5-8 with TRBJ2-1; TRBD2 is a possible D gene (6 bases). The CDR3 sequence is 14 residues long. The V gene's germline CDR1 is SGHTS and CDR2 YDEGEE. Trimming removed 1 base from V and 9 bases from J, with 14 bases in between. DNA of the CDR3: TGTGCCAGCAGCTTGTATTCGGGGGTAATTGAGCAGTTCTTC. It specifies CASSLYSGVIEQFF.

This clone was counted many times. The chain links TRBV3-1 to TRBJ2-2; no definite D call. The CDR3 sequence is 15 residues long. V gave up 1 base and J gave up 4 bases, with 10 bases separating them. The germline CDR1 and CDR2 sequences are LGHDT and YNNKEL (reference sequence). The CDR3 here is CASSQVPHLTGELFF. CDR3 sequence (DNA): TGTGCCAGCAGCCAAGTTCCCCACCTCACCGGGGAGCTGTTTTTT.

A note on this clone: A much larger clonotype is one base distant, so this may be a read error. The chain recombines TRBV11-1 with TRBJ2-1; D is undetermined. This CDR3 is built from 17 residues. Trimming took 2 bases from V and 4 from J, leaving 18 bases between them. CDR1 and CDR2 (germline): SGHAT, FQDESV (reference sequence). In DNA form, the CDR3 reads TGTGCCAGCAGCTTAAGCGCGGTACCAACCAGATACAATGAGCAGTTCTTC. It is translated as CASSLSAVPTRYNEQFF.

This clone appeared a few times. V is TRBV7-2 and J is TRBJ2-1; D may be TRBD2 (6 bases). Germline-derived CDR1 and CDR2 are SGHTA and FQGNSA. The CDR3 extends over 12 amino acids. Trimming removed 3 bases at V and 13 bases at J, with 13 bases between. The CDR3: CASSFYTGTQFF. The CDR3, as DNA: TGTGCCAGCAGCTTTTATACCGGGACTCAGTTCTTC.

There are many counts of this clone. The rearrangement links TRBV6-1 to TRBJ1-3; 7 bases match TRBD1. V lost 4 bases, J lost 1 base, and 7 bases stayed unmatched. CDR3 length: 16 residues. Germline V gene data show CDR1 as MNHNS and CDR2 as SASEGT. CDR3 in DNA: TGTGCCAGCAGTGCACGGACAGGATTATCTGGAAACACCATATATTTT. Encoded protein: CASSARTGLSGNTIYF.

J is TRBJ1-4 and V is TRBV18; 7 nucleotides agree with TRBD1. The CDR3 has 14 residues. The germline V gene has CDR1 KGHSH and CDR2 LQKENI. V shed 4 bases, J shed 3 bases, and the junction held 2 bases outside the gene matches. CDR3: CASSRQGSNEKLFF. CDR3 nucleotides: TGTGCCAGCTCACGACAGGGCTCTAATGAAAAACTGTTTTTT.

Many counts were recorded for this clone. This chain links TRBV10-3 with TRBJ1-5; D is possibly TRBD1 (5 bases). The CDR3 has 15 residues. Germline CDR1 reads ENHRY; CDR2 reads SYGVKD. Trimming took off 2 bases at V and 4 bases at J, with 12 bases between the two ends. CDR3 coding DNA: TGTGCCATCAGTGAGCAGCAGGGAAGAAATCAGCCCCAGCATTTT. Protein sequence: CAISEQQGRNQPQHF.

At least ten counts were recorded for this clone. V usage is TRBV27 and J usage is TRBJ2-2; D call uncertain. CDR1 MNHEY and CDR2 SMNVEV come from the germline V gene (reference sequence). CDR3 size: 14 residues. V was trimmed by 7 bases and J by 5 bases, leaving 14 bases between them. CDR3 protein: CASTMSEETGELFF. The CDR3 DNA follows: TGTGCCAGCACCATGAGTGAGGAGACCGGGGAGCTGTTTTTT.

The V gene is TRBV20-1, the J gene TRBJ2-1, with TRBD2 identical over 13 bases. Germline CDR1 DFQATT, CDR2 SNEGSKA (reference sequence). This CDR3 region has 13 residues. Trimming cost V 5 bases and J 10 bases; bases outside gene matches: 5. The CDR3 spells CSALPGLAGEQFF. CDR3 in DNA: TGCAGTGCTCTTCCGGGACTAGCGGGAGAGCAGTTCTTC.

The chain uses TRBV10-1 and TRBJ2-3; D possibly corresponds to TRBD1 (6 bases). The CDR3 extends over 14 amino acids. V was pared by 5 bases and J by 2 bases, with 11 bases between. Per germline, CDR1 WNHNN and CDR2 SYGVQD (reference sequence). The CDR3 loop reads CASSRDITTDTQYF. The DNA for the CDR3 is TGCGCCAGCAGTCGGGACATTACCACAGATACGCAGTATTTT.

Many counts were recorded for this clone. The rearrangement uses TRBV11-2 and TRBJ1-2, with TRBD1 as a possible D gene (5 bases). The CDR3 has 15 amino acids. V gave up 0 bases and J gave up 7 bases, with 15 bases separating them. The germline V gene encodes CDR1 SGHAT and CDR2 FQNNGV. The CDR3 DNA reads as TGTGCCAGCAGCTTAGAGGGGGGACCCGGGGGTGGCTACACCTTC. Amino acid sequence: CASSLEGGPGGGYTF.

This clone has more than one count but fewer than ten. The rearrangement joins TRBV3-1 to TRBJ2-1; tentative D call: TRBD2 (6 bases). This CDR3 spans 17 amino acids. Germline V gene lookup returns CDR1 LGHDT and CDR2 YNNKEL (reference sequence). Deletions cut 2 bases from V and 7 bases from J, with 21 bases between. As DNA, the CDR3 is TGTGCCAGCAGCCAAATAAGAAGACTGAGTGGAGGGAATGAGCAGTTCTTC. This gives the protein CASSQIRRLSGGNEQFF.

This clone was found many times. This chain uses TRBV20-1 with TRBJ2-5; D is unresolved. This CDR3 region has 13 residues. The V gene lost 3 bases and the J gene lost 2 bases, with 10 bases spanning the gap. Germline assignment: CDR1 DFQATT and CDR2 SNEGSKA (reference sequence). CDR3 residues: CSASRPAQETQYF. For the CDR3, the DNA is TGCAGTGCTAGCAGGCCAGCTCAAGAGACCCAGTACTTC.

In its sample, this clone was seen many times. One end of the junction does not line up with germline, which may come from a read error. The J gene is TRBJ1-5, the V gene TRBV7-7; no definite D call. Germline V gene data show CDR1 as SSHAT and CDR2 as FNYEAQ (reference sequence). This CDR3 is built from 16 residues. The CDR3 here is CASSLRSSYSNQPQHF. The CDR3 DNA is TGTGCTAGCAGCTTAAGGTCGTCATATAGCAATCAGCCCCAGCATTTT.

This clone was seen many times. The chain combines TRBV5-5 with TRBJ2-1; unclear D gene. The CDR3 length is 10 residues. V dropped 0 bases and J dropped 10 bases, with 2 bases sitting between them. CDR1 is SGHKS, CDR2 YYEKEE, per germline (reference sequence). In DNA, the CDR3 is TGTGCCAGCAGCTTGGAGGAGCAGTTCTTC. Translating gives CASSLEEQFF.

This clone occurred a few times. The V call is TRBV9, the J call TRBJ2-5; TRBD1 aligns across 7 bases. The ends lost 3 bases at V and 0 bases at J; junction bases unmatched: 5. Germline V gene lookup returns CDR1 SGDLS and CDR2 YYNGEE. This CDR3 is built from 15 residues. The DNA for the CDR3 is TGTGCCAGCAGCGCACTTGGGACAGACCAAGAGACCCAGTACTTC. This gives the protein CASSALGTDQETQYF.